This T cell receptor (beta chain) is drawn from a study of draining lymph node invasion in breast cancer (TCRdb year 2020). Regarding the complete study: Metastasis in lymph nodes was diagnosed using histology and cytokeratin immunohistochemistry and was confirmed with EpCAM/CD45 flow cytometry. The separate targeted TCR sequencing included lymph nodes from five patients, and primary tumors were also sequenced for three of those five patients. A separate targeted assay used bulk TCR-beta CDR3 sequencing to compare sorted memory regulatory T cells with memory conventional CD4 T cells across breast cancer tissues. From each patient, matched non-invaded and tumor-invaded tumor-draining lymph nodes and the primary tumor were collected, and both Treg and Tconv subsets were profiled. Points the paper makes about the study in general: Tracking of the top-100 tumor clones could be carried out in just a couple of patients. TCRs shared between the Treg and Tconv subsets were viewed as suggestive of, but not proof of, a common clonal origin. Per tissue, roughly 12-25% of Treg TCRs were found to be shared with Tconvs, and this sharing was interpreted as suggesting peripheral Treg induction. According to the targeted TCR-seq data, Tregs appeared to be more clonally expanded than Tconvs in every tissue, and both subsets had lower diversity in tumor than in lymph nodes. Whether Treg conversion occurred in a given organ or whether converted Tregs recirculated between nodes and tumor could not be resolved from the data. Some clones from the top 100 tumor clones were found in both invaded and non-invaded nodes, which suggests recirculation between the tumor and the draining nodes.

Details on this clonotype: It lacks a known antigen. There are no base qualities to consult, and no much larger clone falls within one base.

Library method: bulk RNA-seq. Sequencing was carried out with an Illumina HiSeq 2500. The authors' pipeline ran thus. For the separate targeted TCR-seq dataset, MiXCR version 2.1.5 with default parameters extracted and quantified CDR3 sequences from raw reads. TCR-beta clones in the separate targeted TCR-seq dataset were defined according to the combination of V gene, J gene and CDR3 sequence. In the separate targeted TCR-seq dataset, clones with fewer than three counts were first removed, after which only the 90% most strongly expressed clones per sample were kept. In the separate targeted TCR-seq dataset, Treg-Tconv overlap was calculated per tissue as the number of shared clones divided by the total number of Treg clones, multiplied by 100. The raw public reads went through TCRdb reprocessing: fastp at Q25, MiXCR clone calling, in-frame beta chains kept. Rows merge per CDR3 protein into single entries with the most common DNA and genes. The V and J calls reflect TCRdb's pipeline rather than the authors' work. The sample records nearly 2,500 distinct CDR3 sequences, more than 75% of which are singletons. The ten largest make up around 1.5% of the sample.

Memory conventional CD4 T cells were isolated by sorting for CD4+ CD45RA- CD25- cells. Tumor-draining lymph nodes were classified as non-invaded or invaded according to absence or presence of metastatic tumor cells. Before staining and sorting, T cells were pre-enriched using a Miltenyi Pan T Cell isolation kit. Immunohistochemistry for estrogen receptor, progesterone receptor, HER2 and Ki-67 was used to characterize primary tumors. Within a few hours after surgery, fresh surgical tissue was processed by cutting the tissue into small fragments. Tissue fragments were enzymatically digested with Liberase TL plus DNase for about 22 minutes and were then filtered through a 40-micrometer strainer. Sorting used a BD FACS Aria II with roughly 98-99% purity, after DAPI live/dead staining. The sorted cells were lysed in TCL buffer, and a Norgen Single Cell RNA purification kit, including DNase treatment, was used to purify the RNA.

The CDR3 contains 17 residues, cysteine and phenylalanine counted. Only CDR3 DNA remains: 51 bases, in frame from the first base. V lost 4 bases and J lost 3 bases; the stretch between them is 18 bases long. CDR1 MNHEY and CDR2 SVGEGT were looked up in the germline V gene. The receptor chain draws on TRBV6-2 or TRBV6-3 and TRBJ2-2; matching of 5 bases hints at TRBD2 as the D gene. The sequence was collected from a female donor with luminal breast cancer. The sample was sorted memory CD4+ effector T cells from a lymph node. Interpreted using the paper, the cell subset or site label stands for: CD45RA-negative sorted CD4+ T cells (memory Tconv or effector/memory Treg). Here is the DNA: TGTGCCAGCAGTTCCCCCCTGACTATGCTCGACACCGGGGAGCTGTTTTTT. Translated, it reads CASSSPLTMLDTGELFF.